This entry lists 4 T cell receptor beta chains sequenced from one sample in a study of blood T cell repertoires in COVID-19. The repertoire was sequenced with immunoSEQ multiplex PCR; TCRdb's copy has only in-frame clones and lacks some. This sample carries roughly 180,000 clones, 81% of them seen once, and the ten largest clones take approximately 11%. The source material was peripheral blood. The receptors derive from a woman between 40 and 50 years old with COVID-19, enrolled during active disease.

The CDR3 sequence: CASSLAGDRGSYGYTF. DNA of the CDR3: TGTGCCAGCAGCTTAGCTGGGGACAGGGGAAGCTATGGCTACACCTTC. The chain employs TRBV7-2 and TRBJ1-2; 10 bases map to TRBD1. The germline CDR1 and CDR2 sequences are SGHTA and FQGNSA. V lost 0 bases and J lost 4; bases outside the gene matches: 5. The CDR3 is 16 residues long. Variable domain in full (rest from reference TRBV7-2 and TRBJ1-2): GAGVSQSPSNKVTEKGKDVELRCDPISGHTALYWYRQSLGQGLEFLIYFQGNSAPDKSGLPSDRFSAERTGGSVSTLTIQRTQQEDSAVYLCASSLAGDRGSYGYTFGSGTRLTVV.

CDR3 sequence: CAWRQSGSYGYTF. CDR3 sequence (DNA): TGTGCCTGGAGGCAATCCGGGAGCTATGGCTACACCTTC. The chain joins TRBV30 to TRBJ1-2; D unclear. The germline gives CDR1 GTSNPN, CDR2 SVGIG (reference sequence). CDR3 length: 13 residues. Trimming stripped 3 bases from V and 4 bases from J, with 12 bases between.

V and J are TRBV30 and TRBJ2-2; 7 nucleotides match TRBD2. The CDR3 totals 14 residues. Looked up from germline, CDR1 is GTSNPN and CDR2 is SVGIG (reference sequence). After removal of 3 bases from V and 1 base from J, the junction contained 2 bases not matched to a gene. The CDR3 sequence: CAWRSSGNTGELFF. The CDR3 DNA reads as TGTGCCTGGAGGTCTAGCGGGAACACCGGGGAGCTGTTTTTT.

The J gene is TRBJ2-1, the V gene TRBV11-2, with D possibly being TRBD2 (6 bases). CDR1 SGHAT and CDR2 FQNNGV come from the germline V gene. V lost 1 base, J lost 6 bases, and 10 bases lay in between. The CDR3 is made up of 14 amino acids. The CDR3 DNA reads TGTGCCAGCAGCTTAGCCGGGGGTGGCAATGAGCAGTTCTTC. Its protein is CASSLAGGGNEQFF.